This TCR beta chain was profiled in a study of cytomegalovirus exposure and HLA in healthy donors (dated by TCRdb to 2015 to 2018). Regarding the study in general: In an earlier analysis of some 610 of the donors, less than 350 Gb of sequence data and 100 million or so unique TCR beta sequences from about 179 million T cells were reported. In an earlier analysis of more than 550 of the donors, high-throughput TCR beta sequencing was used to judge whether each TCR beta V gene segment behaved as functional or pseudogenic. Class I and class II HLA loci were covered by the typing at four-digit resolution. Using immunosequencing, the study profiled T cell repertoires from 666 subjects and related those repertoires to cytomegalovirus serostatus. Typing coverage differed by locus: A, B, C, DRB1 and DQB1 were typed in roughly 620-630 donors, DQA1 in 522, DPA1 in some 610, and DPB1 in around 490. Along with the roughly 700-subject first cohort, a separate validation cohort of 120 different subjects was used. About five DR-DQ haplotypes were handled as single units for association and clustering, since linkage in the cohort was strong. Among the roughly 390 genotyped donors, about 83% belonged to the genetic ancestry cluster associated with self-reported Caucasian donors. Genome-wide SNP genotypes for about 55% of the roughly 670 donors were used in a later genetic analysis, which treated that subset as a discovery cohort. To predict cytomegalovirus infection status, the study brought together high-throughput TCR immunosequencing, statistical association of individual TCRs with disease status, and machine learning. An early release that covered roughly 600 HLA-typed donors contained about 300 gigabases of sequencing data and tens of millions of unique TCR sequences. Donor age, sex, ethnicity and CMV serostatus were collected together with the repertoire data. All discovery cohort repertoires had been generated using a single sequencing platform. Across some 400 genotyped donors of the cohort, an average of approximately 200,000 unique TCR beta nucleotide sequences per donor were sequenced, and roughly a sixth of those sequences were non-productive. Rather than drawing on any new phenotypic data, the later analysis identified candidate immune exposures from TCR beta sequences and the way those sequences occurred across donors. The study aimed to test whether cataloging public T cell receptors could reveal signatures of past pathogen exposure. A later analysis re-analyzed previously published TCR beta repertoires from 666 donors and added high-resolution HLA genotyping to study TCR occurrence patterns. Broad study findings and their caveats: In a later genetic analysis, a missense DCLRE1C variant was associated with V-gene and J-gene trimming of TCR beta chains, and the association was replicated in an independent cohort. Correlated functional status among segregating V segments might reflect linkage disequilibrium, but an unknown experimental factor could not be ruled out. When HLA alleles, especially DR and DQ, strongly co-occurred, attributing TCR associations to individual alleles was difficult. Roughly uniform sequencing depth across donors was assumed in presence/absence analyses, although this assumption may not hold. Most CMV-associated TCR beta chains appeared to be HLA-restricted in a later analysis, and the HLA associations seemed to be driven largely by CMV exposure. In vitro tests confirmed that a few of the cytomegalovirus-associated TCR beta chains recognize cytomegalovirus antigens. In a later analysis, several top co-occurrence clusters were reported to appear linked to parvovirus B19, influenza, CMV and Epstein-Barr virus. For the cohort, immune exposure information was limited to CMV serostatus. Across donors, most TCR sequences were observed very rarely, whereas some public TCRs were present in many individuals. A group of highly shared sequence variants was considered likely to be a technical artifact of the sequencing pipeline. Broadly in line with IMGT annotations, most TCR beta V segments showed up in productive rearrangements about 90% or about 30% of the time in an earlier analysis of several hundred of the donors. This cohort had only TCR beta chains sequenced, and the lack of alpha or paired-chain data limited which features could be detected. In both the original and validation cohorts, the classifier was reported to diagnose cytomegalovirus status with high specificity and sensitivity. In a later analysis, HLA-associated TCR beta chains were found to be more clonally expanded and to have lower generation probabilities than equally common non-associated chains. A later analysis found that TCR association rates varied across HLA loci, with DRB1 alleles showing the most associated TCRs and HLA-C alleles the fewest. According to a later genetic analysis, donors in an Asian-associated ancestry cluster had fewer N-insertions in productive TCRs than the roughly 660-donor mean. Specific HLA alleles were associated with roughly 16,000 TCR beta sequences at a false discovery rate of 0.05 in a later analysis. A total of about 150 TCR beta chains were listed by the study as associated with cytomegalovirus. The authors suggested that the approach could potentially be generalized to other disease states and immunological phenotypes. A further reported finding was that TCR beta sequences accurately predicted the HLA-A and HLA-B alleles for most subjects in the first cohort. Because counts were too low, roughly 18 rarely observed V segments, including chromosome 9 orphons, were left out of the earlier analysis of a few hundred of the donors. The 87-base-pair reads could not distinguish some IMGT-functional V segments, including TRBV6-2 and TRBV6-3, so those segments were excluded. Because HLA typing was missing for some donors at each locus, association tests included only the typed subset.

From the cysteine through the phenylalanine, the CDR3 covers 14 amino acids. This entry keeps only the CDR3 DNA: 42 bases, framed from base 1. CDR1 and CDR2, per the germline V gene (reference sequence), are SGHNT and YYREEE. Trimming costs V 4 bases and J 0 bases, and their ends lie 10 bases apart. To prepare the library, the immunoSEQ multiplex PCR assay was applied. For the multiplex PCR, a mixture combining 60 forward primers for TCR Vbeta segments and 13 reverse primers for TCR Jbeta segments was used. Amplification of the CDR3 region of rearranged TCR beta genes was performed with a multiplex PCR assay on genomic DNA. Amplified TCR beta libraries were sequenced as 87-base-pair reads on the Illumina HiSeq System. Per the source publication's procedure: A later analysis tallied 75 million to 85 million unique TCR beta chains across the 666 repertoires, and some 10 million of those chains were shared by two or more donors. A nearest-neighbor algorithm error-corrected the raw reads and collapsed the reads into unique sequences, merging closely related sequences to remove PCR and sequencing errors. To assign V, D and J gene segments, CDR3 sequences were aligned to IMGT reference sequences. For a sequence to be retained, a match of at least six nucleotides was required to both a V gene segment and a J gene segment. A rearrangement counted as productive if the CDR3 had no stop codons and remained in frame with V and J, and every other rearrangement counted as non-productive. Following IMGT convention, CDR3 was defined as the stretch from the second conserved V-encoded cysteine to the conserved J-encoded phenylalanine. The earlier analysis of roughly 590 of the donors excluded sequences that lacked an unambiguous match to a single V gene segment. In an earlier analysis of about 590 of the donors, a V segment was called functional when productive rearrangements were above 56.7%, and segregating when the standard deviation between donors exceeded 5%. A statistical classification framework was developed to diagnose cytomegalovirus status using the catalog of TCR beta chain sequences. A later analysis assigned V and J genes by comparing TCR nucleotide sequences with IMGT/GENE-DB human TR gene sequences. A later analysis assigned CDR3 sequences and most-parsimonious VDJ recombination scenarios with the TCRdist pipeline. In a later analysis, each TCR beta chain was defined by its CDR3 amino acid sequence together with its V-gene family, and reads without a unique V-gene family were excluded. In a later analysis, some 600 highly shared, low-generation-probability nucleotide sequences were removed to address suspected cross-contamination and a sequencing artifact. In a later analysis, a clonal expansion index for each public chain was calculated from normalized within-repertoire ranks of inferred template counts. In a later analysis, generation probabilities were computed with a VDJ recombination model fitted to out-of-frame rearrangements, and the resulting probabilities were checked against IGoR. In a later analysis, TCR-TCR, TCR-HLA and TCR-CMV co-occurrence was scored with hypergeometric tests, and a repertoire-size bias correction was applied to TCR pairs. False discovery rates were estimated in a later analysis by permuting HLA or CMV assignments 20 times. A later analysis grouped co-occurring TCRs with DBSCAN, adding TCRdist sequence similarity when clustering within HLA-allele-positive subsets. Repertoires with fewer than 30,000 or more than 120,000 public chains were left out of co-occurrence clustering, as were about five repertoires with anomalous nucleotide sharing. This immuneACCESS table, as held by TCRdb, lists in-frame sequences with V and J called but not all clones. Of the missing ones, under half trace to an unresolved V gene in checked studies; the others have no known cause. V and J calls and clone size come straight from that table; D and trimming were deduced from the DNA. The sample table shows approximately 150,000 clones, and approximately 80% are seen once. 6% to 8% of the sample comes from the top ten.

The cohort consisted of some 670 healthy bone marrow donors. At the time of sampling, every cohort member was nominally healthy, though immune exposures that went unrecorded were likely present. The donor was CMV seropositive and was included in the group of 250 to 300 seropositive cohort members. Every donor gave a peripheral blood sample, and the peripheral blood mononuclear cells from that sample were used for TCR beta sequencing. Genomic DNA extraction from the blood cell samples was performed with the Qiagen DNeasy Blood Extraction Kit. Points on this clone: Which antigen it targets is not known. Per-nucleotide qualities are absent, and no much larger clonotype sits a single base away.

This sequence uses TRBV5-4 and TRBJ1-1; a tentative D call is TRBD1 (5 bases match). The clonotype originates from a male donor in good health and CMV-seropositive. The sample consisted of PBMCs. The CDR3 is CASSNRFMNTEAFF. DNA sequence: TGTGCCAGCAGCAACAGGTTCATGAACACTGAAGCTTTCTTT.